Following are 29 T cell receptor beta chains from one sample sequenced in a study of beta chain features in type 1 diabetes. Sequenced material consisted of expressed TCRB transcripts (all of the isolated RNA was reverse transcribed). Profiled with immunoSEQ multiplex PCR; TCRdb holds only in-frame clones, not every one. The sample lists roughly 120,000 clones, 30% to 40% occurring once. The sample was stem cell memory CD4+ T cells from blood. The receptors shown here come from a woman under 30 in good health.

The rearrangement uses TRBV29-1 and TRBJ1-1; D ambiguous. CDR3 length: 12 residues. Germline V lookup: CDR1 SQVTM, CDR2 ANQGSEA. The V and J ends lost 0 bases and 9 bases respectively, with 11 bases between them. The CDR3 loop reads CSVEDFRGKAFF. In DNA form, the CDR3 reads TGCAGCGTTGAAGATTTTCGGGGAAAAGCTTTCTTT.

The sample holds a few counts of this clone. This chain uses TRBV29-1 with TRBJ2-5; the match to TRBD1 covers 10 bases. This CDR3 comprises 15 residues. J was trimmed by 1 base and V by 6 bases; bases with no gene match: 8. Germline loops: CDR1 SQVTM, CDR2 ANQGSEA. This CDR3 is CSVDGTGAIQETQYF. The CDR3 coding sequence is TGCAGCGTCGACGGGACAGGGGCCATCCAAGAGACCCAGTACTTC.

Regarding this clone: One end of the junction varies from germline; a read error may be responsible. This chain links TRBV28 with TRBJ1-2, with 9 bases fitting TRBD1. The CDR3 totals 14 residues. CDR1 is MDHEN and CDR2 is SYDVKM in the germline V gene. CDR3 loop: CASSWGQGNSGYTF. As DNA, the CDR3 is TGTGCCAGCAGTTGGGGACAGGGAAACTCTGGCTACACCTTC.

This clone was picked up one time. This sequence joins TRBV6-6 and TRBJ1-1, with TRBD1 matching 9 bases. The germline CDR1 and CDR2 sequences are MNHNY and SVGAGI (reference sequence). The J segment lost 0 bases and the V segment lost 2 bases, leaving 4 bases of the junction unmatched. CDR3 size: 16 residues. CDR3: CASSYPRTGVNTEAFF. Here the CDR3 DNA reads TGTGCCAGCAGTTACCCCCGGACAGGGGTGAACACTGAAGCTTTCTTT.

The table lists this clone with a few counts. The chain recombines TRBV6-1 with TRBJ2-7; perhaps TRBD2 as D (5 bases). CDR1 MNHNS and CDR2 SASEGT come from the germline V gene. The CDR3 consists of 13 residues. V was cut by 8 bases and J by 3 bases, with 14 bases left in between. The CDR3 DNA reads as TGTGCCAGCCGGAGGACGGGTGACTACGAGCAGTACTTC. Amino acids: CASRRTGDYEQYF.

This clone was recorded a few times. The rearrangement links TRBV5-4 to TRBJ2-1, with D possibly matching TRBD2 (5 bases). Trimming removed 3 bases at V and 5 bases at J, with 9 bases between. This CDR3 has 13 amino acids. Germline V gene sequence: CDR1 SGHNT, CDR2 YYREEE (reference sequence). CDR3 loop: CASSSWTHNEQFF. CDR3 in DNA: TGTGCCAGCAGCTCGTGGACTCACAATGAGCAGTTCTTC.

The sample holds a few counts of this clone. The CDR3 loop reads CASSALDGVYSHEQFF. The CDR3 nucleotides read TGTGCCAGCAGCGCCCTCGACGGGGTATACAGTCATGAGCAGTTCTTC. This sequence joins TRBV11-2 and TRBJ2-1, with D perhaps matching TRBD2 (5 bases). This CDR3 is built from 16 residues. Germline CDR1 reads SGHAT; CDR2 reads FQNNGV. Trimming stripped 5 bases from V and 8 bases from J, with 22 bases between. Based on the CDR3 plus reference TRBV11-2 and TRBJ2-1, the full variable domain is EAGVAQSPRYKIIEKRQSVAFWCNPISGHATLYWYQQILGQGPKLLIQFQNNGVVDDSQLPKDRFSAERLKGVDSTLKIQPAKLEDSAVYLCASSALDGVYSHEQFFGPGTRLTVL.

The V and J genes are TRBV28 and TRBJ2-7; the match to TRBD2 covers 10 bases. Germline V CDR1 and CDR2: MDHEN, SYDVKM. Losses at the gene ends were 6 bases for V and 3 bases for J; bases not matched to a gene: 5. CDR3 size: 14 residues. CDR3 sequence reads: CASRTSGVFYEQYF. CDR3 DNA sequence: TGTGCCAGCAGAACTAGCGGGGTTTTCTACGAGCAGTACTTC.

This clone was counted between two and nine times. The chain uses TRBV7-3 and TRBJ2-2, with D unresolved. Trimming left V 4 bases short and J 3 bases short, with 15 bases between. Germline assignment: CDR1 SGHTA and CDR2 FQGTGA. This CDR3 has 16 amino acids. In nucleotides, the CDR3 is TGTGCCAGCAGCTCCGCACTTTCTAGTTACACCGGGGAGCTGTTTTTT. This gives the protein CASSSALSSYTGELFF. Drawing the rest from reference TRBV7-3 and TRBJ2-2, the complete variable domain is GAGVSQTPSNKVTEKGKYVELRCDPISGHTALYWYRQSLGQGPEFLIYFQGTGAADDSGLPNDRFFAVRPEGSVSTLKIQRTERGDSAVYLCASSSALSSYTGELFFGEGSRLTVL.

This clone was found a few times. J is TRBJ2-7 and V is TRBV2; 15 bases are shared with TRBD2. The J segment lost 7 bases and the V segment lost 6 bases, leaving 13 bases of the junction unmatched. The CDR3 length is 17 residues. Germline V gene lookup returns CDR1 SNHLY and CDR2 FYNNEI. The CDR3 reads CASSYSRGLAGGREQYF. CDR3 in DNA: TGTGCCAGCAGCTATTCACGGGGACTAGCGGGAGGTCGGGAGCAGTACTTC.

This chain links TRBV9 with TRBJ2-7; 14 bases are shared with TRBD2. Germline assignment: CDR1 SGDLS and CDR2 YYNGEE. V dropped 4 bases and J dropped 5; count of bases not matched to a gene: 8. The CDR3 is 16 amino acids. CDR3 nucleotide sequence: TGTGCCAGCAGCCCCCCGGGGACTAGCGGGAGTAACGAGCAGTACTTC. It codes for CASSPPGTSGSNEQYF.

This clone was seen a handful of times. The chain has TRBV9 and TRBJ1-2, with a tentative D call TRBD1 (6 bases). V was shortened by 1 base and J by 4 bases, with 14 bases between the two germline ends. The CDR3 sequence is 15 residues long. In germline, CDR1 is SGDLS, CDR2 YYNGEE. The CDR3 DNA reads TGTGCCAGCAGCGTACTCCCGAAACAGGGCTATGGCTACACCTTC. Its translation is CASSVLPKQGYGYTF.

This clone turned up a few times. V gene TRBV27 combines with J gene TRBJ1-3; 8 bases map to TRBD1. The V segment lost 5 bases and the J segment 1 base; nucleotides outside the gene matches: 7. This CDR3 has 16 residues. CDR1 MNHEY and CDR2 SMNVEV come from the germline V gene (reference sequence). In DNA form, the CDR3 reads TGTGCCAGCAGTACCAATCACAGGGGGTCTGGAAACACCATATATTTT. It yields the protein CASSTNHRGSGNTIYF.

This clone appeared a few times. This rearrangement joins TRBV5-4 to TRBJ2-3; weak D call: TRBD1 (5 bases). The CDR3 has 13 residues. Trimming removed 7 bases from V and 4 bases from J, with 13 bases in between. Germline V gene data show CDR1 as SGHNT and CDR2 as YYREEE (reference sequence). The CDR3 DNA sequence: TGTGCCAGCGCCATAGGGGTCTCAGATACGCAGTATTTT. Its protein is CASAIGVSDTQYF. The variable domain in full, with the rest retrieved from reference TRBV5-4 and TRBJ2-3, is ETGVTQSPTHLIKTRGQQVTLRCSSQSGHNTVSWYQQALGQGPQFIFQYYREEENGRGNFPPRFSGLQFPNYSSELNVNALELDDSALYLCASAIGVSDTQYFGPGTRLTVL.

V gene TRBV9 combines with J gene TRBJ2-5, with D possibly being TRBD1 (5 bases). V was shortened by 3 bases and J by 0 bases, with 18 bases between the two germline ends. The CDR3 is made up of 17 amino acids. CDR1 is SGDLS, CDR2 YYNGEE, per germline. CDR3 in amino acids: CASSAATGLSYQETQYF. In nucleotides, the CDR3 is TGTGCCAGCAGCGCAGCTACAGGTCTCTCGTACCAAGAGACCCAGTACTTC.

This clone was observed a few times. The V gene is TRBV10-3, the J gene TRBJ2-7; possibly TRBD2 for D (5 bases). Germline V gene data show CDR1 as ENHRY and CDR2 as SYGVKD. V lost 6 bases and J lost 5, with 14 bases in between. This CDR3 is 13 amino acids long. The chain's CDR3 is CAIRASAEDEQYF. Written as DNA, the CDR3 is TGTGCCATCAGGGCTAGTGCGGAGGACGAGCAGTACTTC.

The count of this clone is one. V gene TRBV6-6 combines with J gene TRBJ2-1; D unclear. The CDR3 totals 13 residues. CDR1 MNHNY and CDR2 SVGAGI come from the germline V gene (reference sequence). V was pared by 4 bases and J by 6 bases, with 10 bases between. In DNA, the CDR3 is TGTGCCAGCAGTTTAGTGGGCACCAATGAGCAGTTCTTC. Its translation is CASSLVGTNEQFF.

This clone appeared a few times. The gene calls are TRBV7-9 and TRBJ1-2; 9 bases are a match to TRBD1. The CDR3 has 14 residues. Germline trimming cut 2 bases from V and 7 bases from J; bases unmatched to any gene: 5. The germline V gene has CDR1 SEHNR and CDR2 FQNEAQ (reference sequence). CDR3 loop: CASSLISTGGGYTF. The CDR3 DNA sequence: TGTGCCAGCAGCTTAATTTCGACAGGGGGTGGCTACACCTTC.

CDR3 loop: CASSVVLGEGGNEQFF. For the CDR3, the DNA is TGTGCCAGCAGTGTAGTCTTGGGGGAGGGCGGGAATGAGCAGTTCTTC. The chain employs TRBV2 and TRBJ2-1; 7 positions match TRBD2. The germline V gene encodes CDR1 SNHLY and CDR2 FYNNEI. V lost 4 bases, J lost 7 bases, and 13 bases stayed unmatched. The CDR3 totals 16 residues.

The V gene is TRBV7-8, the J gene TRBJ2-3, with 8 bases aligning to TRBD1. The CDR3 length is 16 residues. Germline V gene lookup returns CDR1 SGHVS and CDR2 FQNEAQ. V shed 0 bases and J 2 bases; nucleotides not matched to a gene: 4. CDR3 DNA sequence: TGTGCCAGCAGCTTAGCTGGGACAGGTTTCACAGATACGCAGTATTTT. Its translation is CASSLAGTGFTDTQYF.

This clone was counted between two and nine times. The rearrangement links TRBV25-1 to TRBJ1-2; D unclear. The CDR3 covers 16 residues. Germline V CDR1 and CDR2: MGHDK, SYGVNS. V dropped 8 bases and J dropped 5 bases, with 24 bases sitting between them. CDR3 loop: CASAPPPTRSVYGYTF. The CDR3, as DNA: TGTGCCAGCGCCCCTCCGCCAACCCGTTCGGTTTATGGCTACACCTTC.

This clone was counted a few times. This chain links TRBV9 with TRBJ1-3; weak D call: TRBD1 (5 bases). Trimming removed 4 bases from V and 2 bases from J, with 10 bases in between. The V gene's germline CDR1 is SGDLS and CDR2 YYNGEE. CDR3 length equals 14 residues. CDR3 in amino acids: CASSPGGAGNTIYF. As DNA, the CDR3 is TGTGCCAGCAGCCCGGGGGGGGCTGGAAACACCATATATTTT.

The V call is TRBV28, the J call TRBJ1-5; weak D call: TRBD1 (6 bases). Trimming left V 5 bases short and J 6 bases short, with 11 bases between. The CDR3 covers 13 residues. The V gene's germline CDR1 is MDHEN and CDR2 SYDVKM. The CDR3 bases are TGTGCCAGCAGTCGGACAGTCGGTCAGCCCCAGCATTTT. Amino acids: CASSRTVGQPQHF.

V is TRBV27 and J is TRBJ1-5; D uncertain. V was pared by 8 bases and J by 0 bases, with 11 bases between. Germline V gives CDR1 MNHEY, CDR2 SMNVEV (reference sequence). This CDR3 is 14 amino acids long. CDR3 residues: CASAWGDSNQPQHF. The CDR3 coding sequence is TGTGCCAGCGCCTGGGGAGATAGCAATCAGCCCCAGCATTTT.

This rearrangement joins TRBV6-6 to TRBJ2-3; TRBD1 matches 11 bases. V lost 6 bases to trimming and J lost 4 bases; unmatched junction nucleotides: 6. This CDR3 contains 15 residues. Germline lookup yields CDR1 MNHNY and CDR2 SVGAGI (reference sequence). DNA of the CDR3: TGTGCCAGCAGGCCCCGGGACAGGGGGGCAGATACGCAGTATTTT. This codes for CASRPRDRGADTQYF.

The chain uses TRBV14 and TRBJ2-1, with TRBD2 matching over 11 bases. This CDR3 spans 15 amino acids. Germline V gene sequence: CDR1 SGHDN, CDR2 FVKESK. After removal of 1 base from V and 9 bases from J, the junction contained 5 bases not matched to a gene. This chain's CDR3 is CASSQVAGGPIEQFF. The CDR3 DNA reads as TGTGCCAGCAGCCAAGTAGCGGGAGGGCCCATTGAGCAGTTCTTC.

The chain recombines TRBV5-5 with TRBJ2-1, with TRBD2 identical over 13 bases. The trim removed 4 bases at V and 8 bases at J, leaving 12 bases unmatched. Germline assignment: CDR1 SGHKS and CDR2 YYEKEE (reference sequence). This CDR3 region has 17 residues. In DNA form, the CDR3 reads TGTGCCAGCAGCCAATACCTACTAGCGGGAGGGCCCCATGAGCAGTTCTTC. It specifies CASSQYLLAGGPHEQFF.

The CDR3 reads CASSRTRVEQFF. For the CDR3, the DNA is TGTGCCAGCAGTCGCACGAGGGTTGAGCAGTTCTTC. This sequence joins TRBV27 and TRBJ2-1; the D gene is possibly TRBD2 (5 bases). The ends were cut back, 5 bases at V and 9 bases at J, with 11 bases in the middle. Germline assignment: CDR1 MNHEY and CDR2 SMNVEV (reference sequence). The CDR3 totals 12 residues.

The V call is TRBV6-5, the J call TRBJ2-7; 9 nucleotides align to TRBD1. V was clipped by 7 bases and J by 6 bases; unmatched bases: 13. Germline V gene sequence: CDR1 MNHEY, CDR2 SVGAGI. The CDR3 runs 15 residues. The CDR3: CASTSPGQGIGEQYF. For the CDR3, the DNA is TGTGCCAGCACTTCACCGGGACAGGGTATAGGCGAGCAGTACTTC.